The 27 T cell receptor beta chains presented below share a single source sample, sequenced in a study of cytomegalovirus exposure and HLA in healthy donors. Assay used: immunoSEQ multiplex PCR; TCRdb lists only in-frame clones, some missing. This sample carries 150,000 or so clones, roughly nine tenths of them seen once, and the ten largest clones take 3% to 3.5%. The sequencing input was PBMCs. These receptors came from a woman in her late teens or twenties in good health and CMV-seropositive.

The chain uses TRBV7-2 and TRBJ2-7, with TRBD2 matching 7 bases. Trimming at V came to 7 bases and at J to 4 bases, leaving 4 bases not matched to a gene. There are 12 residues in the CDR3. Looked up from germline, CDR1 is SGHTA and CDR2 is FQGNSA. As DNA, the CDR3 is TGTGCCAGCAAAGCGGGACCATACGAGCAGTACTTC. Residues: CASKAGPYEQYF.

This clone was detected only once. The V call is TRBV28, the J call TRBJ1-3; D is unresolved. Germline assignment: CDR1 MDHEN and CDR2 SYDVKM. There are 14 residues in the CDR3. Trimming took off 5 bases at V and 0 bases at J, with 8 bases between the two ends. CDR3 nucleotide sequence: TGTGCCAGCAGTACCACAACCTCTGGAAACACCATATATTTT. This encodes CASSTTTSGNTIYF. Full variable domain (rest looked up from reference TRBV28 and TRBJ1-3): DVKVTQSSRYLVKRTGEKVFLECVQDMDHENMFWYRQDPGLGLRLIYFSYDVKMKEKGDIPEGYSVSREKKERFSLILESASTNQTSMYLCASSTTTSGNTIYFGEGSWLTVV.

This sequence joins TRBV7-3 and TRBJ2-2; D is unclear. Trimming shortened V by 1 base and J by 7 bases, and 10 bases separated the two germline ends. Germline loops: CDR1 SGHTA, CDR2 FQGTGA. CDR3 length: 14 amino acids. This CDR3 reads CASSLNLGVGELFF. The CDR3 DNA follows: TGTGCCAGCAGCTTAAACCTAGGAGTCGGGGAGCTGTTTTTT.

For the CDR3, the DNA is TGTGCCAGCAGCAAAGGCGACACACCTAACTATGGCTACACCTTC. Protein: CASSKGDTPNYGYTF. The chain combines TRBV21-1 with TRBJ1-2; the table's D call, TRBD1, has no DNA check behind it. TRBV21-1 is shown as a pseudogene. This CDR3 is 15 amino acids long.

The rearrangement links TRBV6-1 to TRBJ2-7; 10 positions agree with TRBD1. Germline CDR1 reads MNHNS; CDR2 reads SASEGT. Trimming took 2 bases from V and 6 from J; bases not matched to a gene: 4. The length of the CDR3 is 14 residues. The CDR3 nucleotides read TGTGCCAGCAGTGAAAGGGACAGGGGAGGCGAGCAGTACTTC. Translation gives CASSERDRGGEQYF.

This chain connects TRBV6-1 to TRBJ2-1; 10 bases align to TRBD2. CDR3 length: 15 amino acids. Germline V gives CDR1 MNHNS, CDR2 SASEGT. V lost 2 bases, J lost 2 bases, and 0 bases stayed unmatched. The CDR3: CASSELAGAYNEQFF. The CDR3 DNA sequence: TGTGCCAGCAGTGAACTAGCGGGAGCCTACAATGAGCAGTTCTTC.

Worth noting for this clone: A read error may produce the germline difference seen at one junction end. The chain carries TRBV5-6 and TRBJ2-7; TRBD1 matches 8 bases. CDR1 and CDR2 (germline): SGHDT, YYEEEE. The CDR3 has 13 residues. Here the CDR3 reads CATSSGDRYEQYF. In DNA, the CDR3 is TGTGCCACCAGCAGTGGGGACAGGTACGAGCAGTACTTC.

V is TRBV4-3 and J is TRBJ2-2; TRBD2 matches at 8 bases. The CDR3 extends over 17 amino acids. Germline V lookup: CDR1 LGHNA, CDR2 YSLEER. The trim removed 0 bases at V and 5 bases at J, leaving 8 bases unmatched. CDR3 in amino acids: CASSQDRGGWSTGELFF. The CDR3 bases are TGCGCCAGCAGCCAAGATCGGGGGGGTTGGTCGACCGGGGAGCTGTTTTTT.

The rearrangement links TRBV6-1 to TRBJ2-7, with 13 bases that match TRBD2. V was clipped by 4 bases and J by 7 bases; unmatched bases: 7. CDR3 length: 15 amino acids. CDR1 MNHNS and CDR2 SASEGT come from the germline V gene. The CDR3 sequence is CASSGGLAGAGEQYF. The CDR3, as DNA: TGTGCCAGCAGTGGTGGACTAGCGGGAGCGGGGGAGCAGTACTTC.

The chain carries TRBV18 and TRBJ1-1; TRBD1 aligns across 7 bases. The CDR3 length is 15 residues. J was trimmed by 4 bases and V by 1 base; bases with no gene match: 6. Germline-derived CDR1 and CDR2 are KGHSH and LQKENI. The CDR3 DNA reads as TGTGCCAGCTCACCACTCGAGGGGGCGGGCACTGAAGCTTTCTTT. Translating it yields CASSPLEGAGTEAFF.

This clone appeared once. The chain recombines TRBV19 with TRBJ1-3; the D gene is possibly TRBD1 (6 bases). There are 15 residues in the CDR3. Germline CDR1 and CDR2: LNHDA and SQIVND (reference sequence). V lost 7 bases to trimming and J lost 9 bases, with 22 bases between them. Written as DNA, the CDR3 is TGTGCCAGTAAATGGACAGCGTCTTTTGTAGGCACCATATATTTT. Amino acids: CASKWTASFVGTIYF.

CDR3 sequence reads: CSATFTGELFF. The CDR3 DNA follows: TGCAGCGCTACCTTCACCGGGGAGCTGTTTTTT. The rearrangement uses TRBV29-1 and TRBJ2-2, with D uncertain. The CDR3 totals 11 residues. The germline CDR1 and CDR2 sequences are SQVTM and ANQGSEA. Deletions cut 7 bases from V and 4 bases from J, with 7 bases between.

The V gene is TRBV7-7, the J gene TRBJ2-1, with 13 bases identical to TRBD2. Trimming removed 5 bases from V and 5 bases from J; junction bases left unmatched: 3. From germline, CDR1 is SSHAT and CDR2 FNYEAQ (reference sequence). The CDR3 runs 15 residues. CDR3 sequence: CASSLGTSGDNEQFF. Here the CDR3 DNA reads TGTGCCAGCAGCCTAGGGACTAGCGGGGACAATGAGCAGTTCTTC.

This chain's CDR3 is CASSLSRTYEQYF. CDR3 DNA sequence: TGTGCCAGCAGTTTATCCAGAACCTACGAGCAGTACTTC. The chain employs TRBV28 and TRBJ2-7; D is ambiguous. Germline V gene data show CDR1 as MDHEN and CDR2 as SYDVKM. The CDR3 loop spans 13 amino acids. Trimming removed 1 base at V and 2 bases at J, with 6 bases between.

The chain joins TRBV27 to TRBJ2-1; TRBD1 might be the D (5 bases). The CDR3 is 17 residues long. V gave up 6 bases and J gave up 0 bases, with 18 bases separating them. Germline V lookup: CDR1 MNHEY, CDR2 SMNVEV (reference sequence). CDR3 protein: CASSPRAGHISYNEQFF. The CDR3, as DNA: TGTGCCAGCAGCCCCAGGGCAGGCCACATCTCCTACAATGAGCAGTTCTTC.

The rearrangement joins TRBV7-2 to TRBJ2-7; possible D gene TRBD2, 6 bases. The germline V gene encodes CDR1 SGHTA and CDR2 FQGNSA. This CDR3 region has 15 residues. Trimming removed 5 bases from V and 4 bases from J, with 18 bases in between. CDR3 coding DNA: TGTGCCAGCAGCCTGAGTGGACCCGGGGGATACGAGCAGTACTTC. This codes for CASSLSGPGGYEQYF.

V and J are TRBV2 and TRBJ1-2, with D possibly being TRBD1 (6 bases). Between the trimmed V and J ends, which lost 6 bases and 2 bases, there was a span of 10 bases. Germline V lookup: CDR1 SNHLY, CDR2 FYNNEI. This CDR3 contains 13 residues. This CDR3 reads CASRAGVNYGYTF. The CDR3 bases are TGTGCCAGCAGGGCAGGGGTGAACTATGGCTACACCTTC.

The chain has TRBV15 and TRBJ1-4, with D unresolved. CDR1 LNHNV and CDR2 YYDKDF come from the germline V gene (reference sequence). The CDR3 loop spans 14 amino acids. V lost 2 bases and J lost 4, with 8 bases in between. DNA for the CDR3: TGTGCCACCAGCAGAAGACGGGATAATGAAAAACTGTTTTTT. Protein: CATSRRRDNEKLFF.

This chain links TRBV19 with TRBJ1-1, with TRBD1 matching over 10 bases. The CDR3 extends over 17 amino acids. J lost 0 bases, V lost 9 bases, and 13 bases had no gene match. CDR1 LNHDA and CDR2 SQIVND come from the germline V gene (reference sequence). The chain's CDR3 is CASHSPGQGLMNTEAFF. In DNA form, the CDR3 reads TGTGCCAGCCATTCACCGGGACAGGGGCTTATGAACACTGAAGCTTTCTTT.

This clone was counted a single time. The DNA of the CDR3 is TGTGCCAGCAGCTTAGTAGGGGCAGGGGGTTCAGAATACGAGCAGTACTTC. This encodes CASSLVGAGGSEYEQYF. The V gene is TRBV11-2, the J gene TRBJ2-7, with 7 bases fitting TRBD1. CDR3 length: 17 residues. V trimming: 1 base; J trimming: 4 bases; junction bases outside the gene matches: 13. Per the germline V gene, CDR1 is SGHAT and CDR2 is FQNNGV.

V gene TRBV7-6 combines with J gene TRBJ2-2; 7 nucleotides agree with TRBD1. J lost 2 bases, V lost 0 bases, and 3 bases had no gene match. CDR1 and CDR2 from the germline V gene are SGHVS and FNYEAQ. The length of the CDR3 is 16 residues. This chain's CDR3 is CASSLARDRNTGELFF. In DNA, the CDR3 is TGTGCCAGCAGCTTAGCCCGGGACAGAAACACCGGGGAGCTGTTTTTT.

V usage is TRBV5-1 and J usage is TRBJ2-5, with TRBD2 matching 9 bases. After removal of 0 bases from V and 3 bases from J, the junction contained 3 bases not matched to a gene. This CDR3 has 15 residues. Germline values: CDR1 SGHRS, CDR2 YFSETQ. CDR3 residues: CASSLGLAEKETQYF. The CDR3 nucleotides are TGCGCCAGCAGCTTGGGACTAGCGGAGAAAGAGACCCAGTACTTC.

The genes are TRBV5-6 and TRBJ1-1; D unclear. The V end lost 1 base, the J end lost 5 bases, and 18 bases lay between the germline ends. The CDR3 has 16 residues. Per the germline V gene, CDR1 is SGHDT and CDR2 is YYEEEE. This CDR3 reads CASSLNNLGSRTEAFF. CDR3 DNA sequence: TGTGCCAGCAGCTTGAATAATCTAGGAAGTAGGACTGAAGCTTTCTTT.

The gene calls are TRBV6-5 and TRBJ1-2, with D possibly TRBD1 on 5 matching bases. Trimming removed 2 bases at V and 2 bases at J, with 9 bases between. This CDR3 spans 14 amino acids. Per germline, CDR1 MNHEY and CDR2 SVGAGI. CDR3 sequence: CASSYGGGNYGYTF. The CDR3 DNA reads TGTGCCAGCAGTTACGGGGGAGGAAACTATGGCTACACCTTC.

This chain uses TRBV11-3 with TRBJ2-7; 8 nucleotides line up with TRBD2. The length of the CDR3 is 14 residues. Germline CDR1 SGHNT, CDR2 YENEEA. V dropped 4 bases and J dropped 2; count of bases not matched to a gene: 4. The CDR3 sequence is CASSSRGGTYEQYF. The CDR3 bases are TGTGCCAGCAGCTCCCGGGGGGGAACCTACGAGCAGTACTTC.

This rearrangement joins TRBV6-6 to TRBJ2-1, with D perhaps TRBD1 (6 bases). Trimming removed 4 bases from V and 11 bases from J, with 12 bases in between. The CDR3 runs to 12 residues. Germline V CDR1 and CDR2: MNHNY, SVGAGI (reference sequence). The CDR3 nucleotides read TGTGCCAGCAGTTCTACAGGGCTTAAGCAGTTCTTC. Its protein is CASSSTGLKQFF.

The rearrangement joins TRBV11-3 to TRBJ2-7, with 8 bases identical to TRBD2. V lost 5 bases, J lost 7 bases, and 13 bases stayed unmatched. Germline CDR1 SGHNT, CDR2 YENEEA. The CDR3 has 15 residues. Here the CDR3 reads CASSLTGLGVREQYF. The CDR3, as DNA: TGTGCCAGCAGCCTGACGGGACTAGGGGTAAGAGAGCAGTACTTC. The variable domain in full, completed from reference TRBV11-3 and TRBJ2-7, reads EAGVVQSPRYKIIEKKQPVAFWCNPISGHNTLYWYLQNLGQGPELLIRYENEEAVDDSQLPKDRFSAERLKGVDSTLKIQPAELGDSAVYLCASSLTGLGVREQYFGPGTRLTVT.